This entry lists 6 T cell receptor beta chains sequenced from one sample in a study of identifying expanded T cells in peripheral blood. The assay was immunoSEQ multiplex PCR, and TCRdb's table has in-frame clones only and misses some. The sample shows 110,000 or so clones, about 87% of them seen only once. The sequencing sample was made of blood. Receptor source: a person between 18 and 75 years old in good health.

The chain joins TRBV5-4 to TRBJ1-1; D is perhaps TRBD1 (6 bases). The V gene lost 0 bases and the J gene lost 0 bases, with 12 bases spanning the gap. The CDR3 has 16 amino acids. Germline V lookup: CDR1 SGHNT, CDR2 YYREEE (reference sequence). The CDR3 nucleotides are TGTGCCAGCAGCTTGGAGGGGGAGCACATGAACACTGAAGCTTTCTTT. It is translated as CASSLEGEHMNTEAFF.

V gene TRBV7-9 combines with J gene TRBJ2-5; D is uncertain. The length of the CDR3 is 13 residues. Germline values: CDR1 SEHNR, CDR2 FQNEAQ (reference sequence). V shed 3 bases and J shed 5 bases, with 10 bases lying between them. The CDR3 is CASSFFGMETQYF. The DNA for the CDR3 is TGTGCCAGCAGCTTTTTTGGGATGGAGACCCAGTACTTC.

The V gene is TRBV6-5, the J gene TRBJ1-3; 7 bases map to TRBD1. Looked up from germline, CDR1 is MNHEY and CDR2 is SVGAGI. V was pared by 5 bases and J by 4 bases, with 5 bases of the junction left unmatched. The CDR3 totals 14 residues. CDR3: CASSRGRGGNTIYF. Here the CDR3 DNA reads TGTGCCAGCAGTAGGGGGCGAGGGGGAAACACCATATATTTT.

The chain has TRBV18 and TRBJ2-1; TRBD2 matches 8 bases. There are 16 residues in the CDR3. In germline, CDR1 is KGHSH, CDR2 LQKENI. V was clipped by 2 bases and J by 12 bases; unmatched bases: 15. The CDR3 DNA reads TGTGCCAGCTCACCAATAGGACTAGCAAATCGAAAACGGCAGTTCTTC. The encoded protein is CASSPIGLANRKRQFF.

The rearrangement links TRBV5-4 to TRBJ2-3; TRBD1 matches at 8 bases. The CDR3 spans 15 residues. V lost 1 base and J lost 3; bases outside the gene matches: 4. The V gene's germline CDR1 is SGHNT and CDR2 YYREEE (reference sequence). This CDR3 reads CASSLLGTGTDTQYF. The CDR3 nucleotides read TGTGCCAGCAGCTTGTTGGGGACAGGAACAGATACGCAGTATTTT.

The chain recombines TRBV7-9 with TRBJ2-1; D is unclear. The germline CDR1 and CDR2 sequences are SEHNR and FQNEAQ (reference sequence). V shed 0 bases and J shed 0 bases, with 6 bases lying between them. The CDR3 is 15 amino acids. CDR3 residues: CASSLAPGSYNEQFF. The CDR3, as DNA: TGTGCCAGCAGCTTAGCGCCCGGCTCCTACAATGAGCAGTTCTTC.